These 20 T cell receptor beta chains originate from one sample sequenced in a study of shared clonotypes between healthy human individuals. Positively selected for CCR7, the CD45RO-negative cells used as naive CD8 cells excluded terminally differentiated effector memory CD45RA+ cells. Measured with immunoSEQ multiplex PCR; TCRdb has only the in-frame clones, and not every one. The sample shows 750,000 to 1,000,000 clones, almost 95% of them seen only once. Material: naive CD8+ T cells sorted from blood. The receptors originated from a young man in good health.

V gene TRBV13 combines with J gene TRBJ2-1; D is ambiguous. The CDR3 runs 13 residues. Between the trimmed V and J ends, which lost 6 bases and 12 bases, there was a span of 18 bases. CDR1 is PRHDT, CDR2 FYEKMQ, per germline (reference sequence). The CDR3 nucleotides are TGTGCCAGCAGGATACCGCGCGAGGAGCTGCAGTTCTTC. Translation: CASRIPREELQFF. Looking up the rest from reference TRBV13 and TRBJ2-1 gives the full variable domain: AAGVIQSPRHLIKEKRETATLKCYPIPRHDTVYWYQQGPGQDPQFLISFYEKMQSDKGSIPDRFSAQQFSDYHSELNMSSLELGDSALYFCASRIPREELQFFGPGTRLTVL.

This clone was detected only a few times. The chain employs TRBV11-2 and TRBJ2-1, with unresolved D. The ends were cut back, 4 bases at V and 5 bases at J, with 0 bases in the middle. There are 10 residues in the CDR3. The germline gives CDR1 SGHAT, CDR2 FQNNGV. CDR3 sequence (DNA): TGTGCCAGCAGCTACAATGAGCAGTTCTTC. It encodes CASSYNEQFF.

The chain carries TRBV4-3 and TRBJ2-1; D is perhaps TRBD2 (5 bases). Germline assignment: CDR1 LGHNA and CDR2 YSLEER. The length of the CDR3 is 14 residues. Trimming stripped 1 base from V and 6 bases from J, with 10 bases between. CDR3 nucleotides: TGCGCCAGCAGCCAAGTAGAGGGAATCAATGAGCAGTTCTTC. Its protein is CASSQVEGINEQFF.

V and J are TRBV28 and TRBJ1-3; no clear D gene. V shed 6 bases and J shed 0 bases, with 12 bases lying between them. The CDR3 is made up of 15 amino acids. Per germline, CDR1 MDHEN and CDR2 SYDVKM. The CDR3 sequence is CASSPDFTSGNTIYF. The CDR3 nucleotides are TGTGCCAGCAGCCCGGACTTCACCTCTGGAAACACCATATATTTT.

V and J are TRBV7-9 and TRBJ2-7, with 11 bases aligning to TRBD2. Looked up from germline, CDR1 is SEHNR and CDR2 is FQNEAQ (reference sequence). The CDR3 length is 16 residues. V gave up 5 bases and J gave up 1 base; unmatched junction bases: 7. CDR3 coding DNA: TGTGCCAGCAGCAGAAGTAGCGGGAGGGCTTCCTACGAGCAGTACTTC. It specifies CASSRSSGRASYEQYF.

This chain joins TRBV6-6 and TRBJ2-7, with 7 positions matching TRBD2. J gave up 3 bases and V 0 bases, and 8 bases lay outside the gene matches. The CDR3 length is 16 residues. Germline CDR1 and CDR2: MNHNY and SVGAGI (reference sequence). The chain's CDR3 is CASSYSGGFRNYEQYF. The CDR3 DNA reads TGTGCCAGCAGTTACTCGGGGGGGTTCAGGAACTACGAGCAGTACTTC.

This clone was detected once. The chain recombines TRBV29-1 with TRBJ1-1; 7 positions match TRBD1. Germline V lookup: CDR1 SQVTM, CDR2 ANQGSEA. Losses at the gene ends were 2 bases for V and 6 bases for J; bases not matched to a gene: 6. CDR3 length equals 13 residues. CDR3 sequence reads: CSVEFQGGSEAFF. CDR3 DNA sequence: TGCAGCGTTGAATTCCAGGGGGGGTCTGAAGCTTTCTTT.

CDR3 protein: CASSKGETGVTNTEAFF. The CDR3 region has the DNA TGTGCCAGCAGCAAAGGGGAGACAGGGGTTACGAACACTGAAGCTTTCTTT. This chain uses TRBV9 with TRBJ1-1; TRBD1 matches 8 bases. With V trimmed by 4 bases and J by 1 base, 12 bases remained unmatched. Germline loops: CDR1 SGDLS, CDR2 YYNGEE. This CDR3 spans 17 amino acids.

This chain links TRBV15 with TRBJ2-1; D ambiguous. Trimming left V 0 bases short and J 6 bases short, with 12 bases between. The CDR3 has 15 amino acids. Germline V gives CDR1 LNHNV, CDR2 YYDKDF (reference sequence). CDR3 DNA sequence: TGTGCCACCAGCAGAGACGCAACATCTCGCAATGAGCAGTTCTTC. It specifies CATSRDATSRNEQFF.

V is TRBV11-1 and J is TRBJ2-3, with 9 bases aligning to TRBD1. The CDR3 is 18 amino acids. The V gene's germline CDR1 is SGHAT and CDR2 FQDESV (reference sequence). The V gene end was trimmed by 2 bases and the J gene end by 2 bases; junction bases not matched to a gene: 11. CDR3 residues: CASSLWSTGTGLTDTQYF. The CDR3 DNA sequence: TGTGCCAGCAGCTTATGGAGTACCGGGACAGGGCTCACAGATACGCAGTATTTT. The full variable domain, rest sourced from reference TRBV11-1 and TRBJ2-3, is EAEVAQSPRYKITEKSQAVAFWCDPISGHATLYWYRQILGQGPELLVQFQDESVVDDSQLPKDRFSAERLKGVDSTLKIQPAELGDSAMYLCASSLWSTGTGLTDTQYFGPGTRLTVL.

V is TRBV29-1 and J is TRBJ1-2; D may be TRBD1 (5 bases). Germline lookup yields CDR1 SQVTM and CDR2 ANQGSEA. The CDR3 length is 13 residues. The germline V and J ends were trimmed by 6 bases and 4 bases, with 15 bases remaining between them. CDR3 sequence: CSVATTEGYGYTF. In DNA form, the CDR3 reads TGCAGCGTCGCTACGACAGAGGGCTATGGCTACACCTTC.

As concerns this clone: Distinct nucleotide sequences in the sample also encode this CDR3. The chain employs TRBV2 and TRBJ2-3, with D unclear. The CDR3 extends over 10 amino acids. Germline loops: CDR1 SNHLY, CDR2 FYNNEI. V shed 8 bases and J shed 5 bases, with 5 bases lying between them. The CDR3 DNA follows: TGTGCCAGCCGCGGAGATACGCAGTATTTT. It yields the protein CASRGDTQYF.

This CDR3 is CASSLGVSFQSNQPQHF. The CDR3 DNA reads TGTGCCAGCAGCTTAGGCGTGTCGTTTCAGAGCAATCAGCCCCAGCATTTT. The chain employs TRBV7-8 and TRBJ1-5, with D unresolved. The CDR3 has 17 residues. V gave up 1 base and J gave up 1 base, with 14 bases separating them. The V gene's germline CDR1 is SGHVS and CDR2 FQNEAQ.

This sequence joins TRBV27 and TRBJ2-7; TRBD2 is a possible D gene (5 bases). The CDR3 is 15 amino acids. Trimming cost V 6 bases and J 2 bases, with 17 bases left between them. The germline gives CDR1 MNHEY, CDR2 SMNVEV (reference sequence). DNA for the CDR3: TGTGCCAGCAGACACAACGGGGTAATCGCCTACGAGCAGTACTTC. This translates into CASRHNGVIAYEQYF.

The chain carries TRBV27 and TRBJ1-5, with D unresolved. Germline V gives CDR1 MNHEY, CDR2 SMNVEV (reference sequence). The germline V and J ends were trimmed by 6 bases and 7 bases, with 13 bases remaining between them. The CDR3 contains 13 residues. This CDR3 reads CASSTNPEQPQHF. CDR3 coding DNA: TGTGCCAGCAGCACCAATCCTGAACAGCCCCAGCATTTT.

The chain links TRBV29-1 to TRBJ2-5; D unresolved. The ends were cut back, 1 base at V and 5 bases at J, with 8 bases in the middle. The CDR3 runs 12 residues. CDR1 and CDR2 (germline): SQVTM, ANQGSEA. As DNA, the CDR3 is TGCAGCGTTGAAGCAGGCCAGGAGACCCAGTACTTC. Protein: CSVEAGQETQYF.

The V and J genes are TRBV7-9 and TRBJ2-2; TRBD1 aligns across 7 bases. The germline V gene encodes CDR1 SEHNR and CDR2 FQNEAQ (reference sequence). V gave up 5 bases and J gave up 6 bases; unmatched junction bases: 12. The CDR3 totals 16 residues. This CDR3 reads CASSPWTGGRPGELFF. The CDR3 DNA follows: TGTGCCAGCAGCCCCTGGACAGGAGGTCGGCCCGGGGAGCTGTTTTTT. Supplemented by reference TRBV7-9 and TRBJ2-2, the full variable domain reads DTGVSQNPRHKITKRGQNVTFRCDPISEHNRLYWYRQTLGQGPEFLTYFQNEAQLEKSRLLSDRFSAERPKGSFSTLEIQRTEQGDSAMYLCASSPWTGGRPGELFFGEGSRLTVL.

This rearrangement joins TRBV9 to TRBJ2-2; D remains unclear. With 0 bases removed from V and 6 bases from J, the gap between germline ends came to 21 bases. CDR1 SGDLS and CDR2 YYNGEE come from the germline V gene. The CDR3 has 18 amino acids. CDR3 sequence (DNA): TGTGCCAGCAGCGTAGTATCCCCTCCAGCGATCAGAGCCGGGGAGCTGTTTTTT. Translated: CASSVVSPPAIRAGELFF.

The chain links TRBV30 to TRBJ2-1, with unresolved D. Trimming removed 5 bases at V and 8 bases at J, with 10 bases between. This CDR3 comprises 11 residues. Germline CDR1 GTSNPN, CDR2 SVGIG (reference sequence). CDR3 sequence: CAWAFGDEQFF. CDR3 bases: TGTGCCTGGGCGTTTGGGGATGAGCAGTTCTTC.

The rearrangement joins TRBV14 to TRBJ2-1; D ambiguous. This CDR3 comprises 14 residues. From germline, CDR1 is SGHDN and CDR2 FVKESK. With 1 base removed from V and 2 bases from J, the gap between germline ends came to 6 bases. The CDR3 DNA reads TGTGCCAGCAGCCAAGGGACGGCCTACAATGAGCAGTTCTTC. Translating it yields CASSQGTAYNEQFF.